These 26 T cell receptor beta chains were sequenced from one sample in a study of blood T cell repertoires in COVID-19. Here immunoSEQ multiplex PCR was the method, and the copy in TCRdb shows in-frame clones only, minus some. The table shows 150,000 to 200,000 clones, with approximately 80% occurring only once. Sequenced: peripheral blood. The receptor source for this set is a woman in her fifties or sixties with active or convalescent COVID-19.

The J gene is TRBJ2-7, the V gene TRBV3-1 (or the pseudogene TRBV3-2); 11 nucleotides match TRBD2. The CDR3 is 15 amino acids. Germline values: CDR1 LGHDT, CDR2 YNNKEL (reference sequence). Trimming at V came to 2 bases and at J to 4 bases, leaving 4 bases not matched to a gene. CDR3 bases: TGTGCCAGCAGCCAATTAAGACTAGCGGGATACGAGCAGTACTTC. Protein product: CASSQLRLAGYEQYF.

The chain has TRBV19 and TRBJ1-5; perhaps TRBD1 as D (6 bases). This CDR3 spans 13 amino acids. CDR1 and CDR2 from the germline V gene are LNHDA and SQIVND (reference sequence). Trimming removed 5 bases from V and 4 bases from J, with 9 bases in between. The CDR3 region has the DNA TGTGCCAGTAGTCCACAGGGAAATCAGCCCCAGCATTTT. Amino acid sequence: CASSPQGNQPQHF.

The V and J genes are TRBV2 and TRBJ1-2, with a tentative D call TRBD1 (6 bases). With 7 bases removed from V and 4 bases from J, the gap between germline ends came to 16 bases. CDR1 and CDR2 from the germline V gene are SNHLY and FYNNEI. CDR3 length: 14 residues. As DNA, the CDR3 is TGTGCCAGCACCTACCGACAGGACAGCTATGGCTACACCTTC. Its translation is CASTYRQDSYGYTF.

The V call is TRBV11-2, the J call TRBJ1-1; 7 bases agree with TRBD1. After removal of 4 bases from V and 0 bases from J, the junction contained 5 bases not matched to a gene. CDR1 is SGHAT and CDR2 is FQNNGV in the germline V gene. The CDR3 is 15 residues long. For the CDR3, the DNA is TGTGCCAGCAGCTCCTTAGGACAGGTGAACACTGAAGCTTTCTTT. Its protein is CASSSLGQVNTEAFF.

This chain uses TRBV19 with TRBJ1-5; D call uncertain. The ends were cut back, 7 bases at V and 2 bases at J, with 12 bases in the middle. From germline, CDR1 is LNHDA and CDR2 SQIVND (reference sequence). There are 14 residues in the CDR3. This CDR3 reads CASTLTGGNQPQHF. The CDR3 DNA reads TGTGCCAGTACTTTAACCGGAGGCAATCAGCCCCAGCATTTT.

V is TRBV2 and J is TRBJ2-6, with unresolved D. CDR3 length: 15 amino acids. V was shortened by 6 bases and J by 0 bases, with 9 bases between the two germline ends. The germline V gene encodes CDR1 SNHLY and CDR2 FYNNEI. CDR3 DNA sequence: TGTGCCAGCAGGGAAATTTACTCTGGGGCCAACGTCCTGACTTTC. This translates into CASREIYSGANVLTF.

The chain employs TRBV20-1 and TRBJ2-1; D perhaps matches TRBD2 (5 bases). This CDR3 has 11 amino acids. The germline V gene encodes CDR1 DFQATT and CDR2 SNEGSKA (reference sequence). Trimming took 6 bases from V and 7 from J, leaving 10 bases between them. CDR3 nucleotide sequence: TGCAGTGCCGCTACTAGAAATGAGCAGTTCTTC. Amino acids: CSAATRNEQFF.

In nucleotides, the CDR3 is TGTGCCAGCTCACCTTTGGGACAGGGGTACACCGGGGAGCTGTTTTTT. Translation: CASSPLGQGYTGELFF. The chain combines TRBV18 with TRBJ2-2, with 10 bases matching TRBD1. CDR3 length: 16 residues. Germline V gives CDR1 KGHSH, CDR2 LQKENI. J gave up 3 bases and V 3 bases, and 4 bases lay outside the gene matches.

The chain combines TRBV30 with TRBJ1-1; D possibly corresponds to TRBD1 (5 bases). The CDR3 loop spans 14 amino acids. Germline CDR1 and CDR2: GTSNPN and SVGIG (reference sequence). V was shortened by 2 bases and J by 3 bases, with 13 bases between the two germline ends. The DNA of the CDR3 is TGTGCCTGGAGTCCCTTTGGGGGGGACACTGAAGCTTTCTTT. Its translation: CAWSPFGGDTEAFF.

The chain couples TRBV4-2 to TRBJ1-2; tentative D call: TRBD1 (5 bases). CDR3 length equals 16 residues. V was trimmed by 0 bases and J by 4 bases, leaving 15 bases between them. Germline values: CDR1 LGHNA, CDR2 YNFKEQ. The CDR3 region has the DNA TGTGCCAGCAGCCAAGAGGAGGGGAGGCAAGTCTATGGCTACACCTTC. Its protein product is CASSQEEGRQVYGYTF.

This chain connects TRBV28 to TRBJ1-2; TRBD1 agrees at 7 bases. V gave up 4 bases and J gave up 7 bases; unmatched junction bases: 9. This CDR3 has 14 residues. Germline values: CDR1 MDHEN, CDR2 SYDVKM. In DNA form, the CDR3 reads TGTGCCAGCAGTTCAACAGGGGCTAAAATTGGCTACACCTTC. Residues: CASSSTGAKIGYTF.

This clone was observed a handful of times. The chain recombines TRBV7-2 with TRBJ2-3; TRBD2 matches 8 bases. In germline, CDR1 is SGHTA, CDR2 FQGNSA. V was pared by 1 base and J by 2 bases, with 2 bases of the junction left unmatched. CDR3 length: 15 residues. The CDR3 here is CASSLGGGITDTQYF. In DNA, the CDR3 is TGTGCCAGCAGCTTAGGCGGGGGGATCACAGATACGCAGTATTTT.

This rearrangement joins TRBV27 to TRBJ2-1; D is ambiguous. Trimming shortened V by 3 bases and J by 5 bases, and 8 bases separated the two germline ends. CDR1 is MNHEY, CDR2 SMNVEV, per germline (reference sequence). This CDR3 has 13 residues. The CDR3 coding sequence is TGTGCCAGCAGTTTTGGGCAGAACAATGAGCAGTTCTTC. This translates into CASSFGQNNEQFF.

V gene TRBV7-9 combines with J gene TRBJ1-4; 8 bases are a match to TRBD1. The length of the CDR3 is 14 residues. The germline V gene has CDR1 SEHNR and CDR2 FQNEAQ (reference sequence). V gave up 5 bases and J gave up 3 bases; unmatched junction bases: 2. The DNA for the CDR3 is TGTGCCAGCAGCCAGGGGGCGGCTAATGAAAAACTGTTTTTT. Amino acids: CASSQGAANEKLFF.

V is TRBV7-2 and J is TRBJ2-3; D may be TRBD2 (6 bases). The V gene lost 2 bases and the J gene lost 2 bases, with 8 bases spanning the gap. CDR3 size: 14 residues. Germline V gives CDR1 SGHTA, CDR2 FQGNSA. CDR3 in amino acids: CASSLSSVTDTQYF. In nucleotides, the CDR3 is TGTGCCAGCAGCTTATCTAGCGTCACAGATACGCAGTATTTT.

The chain joins TRBV5-1 to TRBJ2-1, with a tentative D call TRBD2 (7 bases). CDR1 is SGHRS and CDR2 is YFSETQ in the germline V gene. The CDR3 covers 15 residues. Trimming shortened V by 0 bases and J by 2 bases, and 9 bases separated the two germline ends. The CDR3: CASSLGGGAYNEQFF. As DNA, the CDR3 is TGCGCCAGCAGCTTGGGGGGGGGCGCCTACAATGAGCAGTTCTTC.

The rearrangement joins TRBV19 to TRBJ2-7, with a weak D call TRBD1 (6 bases). Trimming stripped 5 bases from V and 7 bases from J, with 18 bases between. The CDR3 runs to 14 residues. The V gene's germline CDR1 is LNHDA and CDR2 SQIVND (reference sequence). CDR3 in amino acids: CASSPDRPEGEQYF. CDR3 nucleotides: TGTGCCAGTAGTCCCGACAGGCCAGAGGGGGAGCAGTACTTC.

The rearrangement links TRBV20-1 to TRBJ1-1; perhaps TRBD1 as D (5 bases). The V end was cut by 4 bases, the J end by 3 bases, with 12 bases between. Germline-derived CDR1 and CDR2 are DFQATT and SNEGSKA (reference sequence). The CDR3 loop spans 13 amino acids. This chain's CDR3 is CSATDGGDTEAFF. The CDR3 coding sequence is TGCAGTGCTACTGACGGGGGAGACACTGAAGCTTTCTTT.

The CDR3 nucleotides are TGTGCCAGCAGCTCGGGACTAGCGACCTACAATGAGCAGTTCTTC. It specifies CASSSGLATYNEQFF. The chain links TRBV7-2 to TRBJ2-1; 10 bases align to TRBD2. Trimming at V came to 4 bases and at J to 2 bases, leaving 2 bases not matched to a gene. Germline CDR1 is SGHTA and CDR2 is FQGNSA. The CDR3 is 15 residues long.

The chain has TRBV19 and TRBJ2-1, with D unresolved. With 3 bases removed from V and 2 bases from J, the gap between germline ends came to 2 bases. This CDR3 has 12 amino acids. The germline CDR1 and CDR2 sequences are LNHDA and SQIVND (reference sequence). DNA of the CDR3: TGTGCCAGTAGTATTACCTACAATGAGCAGTTCTTC. Its translation: CASSITYNEQFF.

The chain combines TRBV5-6 with TRBJ2-3; D ambiguous. CDR3 size: 14 residues. CDR1 SGHDT and CDR2 YYEEEE come from the germline V gene. Trimming shortened V by 0 bases and J by 2 bases, and 7 bases separated the two germline ends. The CDR3 is CASSLGHNTDTQYF. The CDR3 DNA reads TGTGCCAGCAGCTTGGGACACAACACAGATACGCAGTATTTT.

This chain uses TRBV28 with TRBJ1-1; possible D gene TRBD1, 6 bases. From germline, CDR1 is MDHEN and CDR2 SYDVKM. Trimming took 4 bases from V and 4 from J, leaving 10 bases between them. The CDR3 loop spans 13 amino acids. In DNA form, the CDR3 reads TGTGCCAGCAGTTGGGGCAGGGGCACTGAAGCTTTCTTT. Its protein product is CASSWGRGTEAFF.

Concerning this clone: The same CDR3 is also encoded by other DNA sequences in this sample. This chain links TRBV9 with TRBJ2-3, with D hard to call. Trimming left V 0 bases short and J 0 bases short, with 8 bases between. The CDR3 runs to 15 residues. Germline V gives CDR1 SGDLS, CDR2 YYNGEE. The CDR3: CASSVAGGSTDTQYF. The CDR3, as DNA: TGTGCCAGCAGCGTAGCTGGCGGAAGCACAGATACGCAGTATTTT.

The chain combines TRBV2 with TRBJ1-2; 8 bases are a match to TRBD1. Germline V gene lookup returns CDR1 SNHLY and CDR2 FYNNEI. V lost 6 bases, J lost 8 bases, and 5 bases stayed unmatched. This CDR3 is built from 12 residues. The CDR3 sequence is CASSRQGLGYTF. CDR3 DNA sequence: TGTGCCAGCAGCAGACAGGGGCTGGGCTACACCTTC.

The rearrangement links TRBV7-8 to TRBJ1-6, with 8 bases that match TRBD1. After removal of 5 bases from V and 6 bases from J, the junction contained 3 bases not matched to a gene. Germline V gene data show CDR1 as SGHVS and CDR2 as FQNEAQ. This CDR3 has 14 amino acids. The CDR3 nucleotides read TGTGCCAGCAGCCCGGGACAGGCTAATTCACCCCTCCACTTT. This sequence encodes CASSPGQANSPLHF.

The chain recombines TRBV7-2 with TRBJ1-5; 11 bases map to TRBD1. Trimming took 3 bases from V and 10 from J; bases not matched to a gene: 2. The CDR3 consists of 13 residues. Per germline, CDR1 SGHTA and CDR2 FQGNSA. As DNA, the CDR3 is TGTGCCAGCAGCTTTGGGACAGGGGGACCCCAGCATTTT. Translated, it gives CASSFGTGGPQHF.